This T cell receptor (beta chain) was sequenced in a study of cytomegalovirus exposure and HLA in healthy donors. Findings of the study overall: Association with HLA alleles at 0.05 false discovery rate was found for 16,951 TCR beta sequences in a later analysis.

Primers included in the PCR were 60 Vbeta and 13 Jbeta primers. The protocol was immunoSEQ multiplex PCR, while the TCRdb copy is restricted to in-frame clones and leaves out a portion. This sample has 150,000 to 170,000 clones, with around 79% found just once. CDR1 and CDR2 (germline): SGDLS, YYNGEE. The V and J ends lost 4 bases and 2 bases respectively, with 13 bases between them. CDR3 length: 15 residues. Comment on this clone: Its antigen is undetermined.

The V call is TRBV9, the J call TRBJ1-5, with D uncertain. The sequence derives from a man between 25 and 39 years old in good health and CMV-seropositive. Sequenced material: PBMCs. CDR3 sequence: CASSPETGGNQPQHF. CDR3 bases: TGTGCCAGCAGCCCAGAGACCGGGGGCAATCAGCCCCAGCATTTT.